These 29 T cell receptor beta chains were all obtained from the same sample, sequenced in a study of Ad26.COV2.S vaccination and SARS-CoV-2 variants. Sequencing used immunoSEQ multiplex PCR; TCRdb keeps in-frame clones, though not all of them. The data contain 350,000 to 500,000 clones, 90% of them singletons. Treatment defined: some 19 received Ad26.COV2.S at low or high dose, single or two shots; several received placebo; per-sample allocation not given. The study sampled participants on day 63 after the first vaccine or placebo injection. The specimen comprised peripheral blood, sampled in a trial of Ad26.COV2.S vaccine versus placebo. These receptors all stem from a person aged 18-65 years who received the Ad26.COV2.S COVID-19 vaccine or a placebo.

V gene TRBV11-2 combines with J gene TRBJ2-5; the D is unclear. The CDR3 is 12 amino acids. V lost 1 base, J lost 8 bases, and 8 bases lay in between. CDR1 and CDR2 (germline): SGHAT, FQNNGV. DNA for the CDR3: TGTGCCAGCAGCTTAGGATCCAATACCCAGTACTTC. Protein product: CASSLGSNTQYF.

There are a few counts of this clone. This chain connects TRBV9 to TRBJ2-2, with a tentative D call TRBD2 (6 bases). This CDR3 region has 17 residues. Germline V gene lookup returns CDR1 SGDLS and CDR2 YYNGEE. V lost 0 bases and J lost 0, with 12 bases in between. DNA of the CDR3: TGTGCCAGCAGCGTAGGGGACGGGAGTTCGAACACCGGGGAGCTGTTTTTT. The encoded protein is CASSVGDGSSNTGELFF.

This chain links TRBV20-1 with TRBJ2-2; D gene unclear. The V end was cut by 6 bases, the J end by 8 bases, with 10 bases between. Germline V gives CDR1 DFQATT, CDR2 SNEGSKA (reference sequence). The CDR3 covers 11 residues. In nucleotides, the CDR3 is TGCAGTGCCCCTGAACTAGGGGAGCTGTTTTTT. Its translation is CSAPELGELFF.

The chain carries TRBV7-6 and TRBJ1-4; no firm D call. V was trimmed by 0 bases and J by 5 bases, leaving 7 bases between them. Germline V lookup: CDR1 SGHVS, CDR2 FNYEAQ. The CDR3 extends over 14 amino acids. The CDR3 DNA reads TGTGCCAGCAGCTTAGCCGGTGCCAATGAAAAACTGTTTTTT. As protein: CASSLAGANEKLFF.

The DNA of the CDR3 is TGTGCCAGCAGCTTAGTTTGGCAGGGCGACACTGAAGCTTTCTTT. Translation gives CASSLVWQGDTEAFF. The chain has TRBV7-9 and TRBJ1-1; D perhaps matches TRBD1 (5 bases). With 1 base removed from V and 3 bases from J, the gap between germline ends came to 12 bases. The CDR3 is made up of 15 amino acids. Germline V gene lookup returns CDR1 SEHNR and CDR2 FQNEAQ (reference sequence). The full variable domain, rest sourced from reference TRBV7-9 and TRBJ1-1, is DTGVSQNPRHKITKRGQNVTFRCDPISEHNRLYWYRQTLGQGPEFLTYFQNEAQLEKSRLLSDRFSAERPKGSFSTLEIQRTEQGDSAMYLCASSLVWQGDTEAFFGQGTRLTVV.

The chain has TRBV3-1 (or the pseudogene TRBV3-2) and TRBJ2-7; D might be TRBD1 (5 bases). This CDR3 comprises 14 residues. Germline values: CDR1 LGHDT, CDR2 YNNKEL (reference sequence). V was cut by 3 bases and J by 7 bases, with 16 bases left in between. The CDR3 here is CASSQGQGGQEQYF. DNA for the CDR3: TGTGCCAGCAGCCAGGGGCAGGGTGGTCAGGAGCAGTACTTC.

This rearrangement joins TRBV19 to TRBJ2-4, with D tentatively TRBD1 or TRBD2 (6 bases each). The CDR3 runs 13 residues. CDR1 and CDR2 from the germline V gene are LNHDA and SQIVND (reference sequence). Trimming shortened V by 8 bases and J by 7 bases, and 15 bases separated the two germline ends. CDR3 bases: TGTGCCAGTCGACGACTAGGGGGGAACATTCAGTACTTC. It codes for CASRRLGGNIQYF. Filled out from reference TRBV19 and TRBJ2-4, the complete variable domain reads DGGITQSPKYLFRKEGQNVTLSCEQNLNHDAMYWYRQDPGQGLRLIYYSQIVNDFQKGDIAEGYSVSREKKESFPLTVTSAQKNPTAFYLCASRRLGGNIQYFGAGTRLSVL.

V gene TRBV9 combines with J gene TRBJ1-3; tentative D call: TRBD1 (5 bases). Germline V gives CDR1 SGDLS, CDR2 YYNGEE. CDR3 length: 14 residues. Between the trimmed V and J ends, which lost 5 bases and 4 bases, there was a span of 13 bases. CDR3 amino acids: CASSQGGRGNTIYF. The CDR3 DNA sequence: TGTGCCAGCAGTCAGGGAGGGAGAGGAAACACCATATATTTT.

The rearrangement links TRBV15 to TRBJ2-3; TRBD2 agrees at 13 bases. The CDR3 length is 17 residues. V lost 6 bases to trimming and J lost 3 bases; unmatched junction nucleotides: 9. Per germline, CDR1 LNHNV and CDR2 YYDKDF (reference sequence). CDR3 sequence (DNA): TGTGCCACCAGGGCTCCAACTAGCGGGAGGGGTACAGATACGCAGTATTTT. It is translated as CATRAPTSGRGTDTQYF.

This clone has just a few counts. The rearrangement uses TRBV28 and TRBJ2-2, with D maybe TRBD2 (6 bases). Trimming cost V 6 bases and J 5 bases, with 16 bases left between them. Germline V gives CDR1 MDHEN, CDR2 SYDVKM. This CDR3 has 15 residues. The CDR3, as DNA: TGTGCCAGCAGATATAGGGGCGCGGGGACCGGGGAGCTGTTTTTT. Its translation: CASRYRGAGTGELFF.

This chain joins TRBV6-4 and TRBJ2-3; 8 nucleotides agree with TRBD2. V lost 3 bases to trimming and J lost 1 base; unmatched junction nucleotides: 3. CDR1 MRHNA and CDR2 SNTAGT come from the germline V gene. The CDR3 spans 15 residues. CDR3 coding DNA: TGTGCCAGCAGTGATAGCGGGGCCCGCACAGATACGCAGTATTTT. It translates to CASSDSGARTDTQYF.

This chain uses TRBV3-1 (or the pseudogene TRBV3-2) with TRBJ2-7, with D possibly being TRBD2 (5 bases). The CDR3 is made up of 15 amino acids. V dropped 3 bases and J dropped 2 bases, with 14 bases sitting between them. Germline loops: CDR1 LGHDT, CDR2 YNNKEL (reference sequence). CDR3 nucleotide sequence: TGTGCCAGCAGCCAGAGCAGTGCCGGGACCTACGAGCAGTACTTC. Amino acid sequence: CASSQSSAGTYEQYF.

The V and J genes are TRBV5-1 and TRBJ2-7; D ambiguous. This CDR3 comprises 13 residues. In germline, CDR1 is SGHRS, CDR2 YFSETQ. V was shortened by 2 bases and J by 2 bases, with 8 bases between the two germline ends. This CDR3 is CASSFSGPYEQYF. Written as DNA, the CDR3 is TGCGCCAGCAGCTTCTCAGGACCCTACGAGCAGTACTTC.

This chain links TRBV7-2 with TRBJ2-3; 7 bases fit TRBD2. The ends lost 2 bases at V and 10 bases at J; junction bases unmatched: 9. This CDR3 comprises 14 residues. The germline CDR1 and CDR2 sequences are SGHTA and FQGNSA. DNA for the CDR3: TGTGCCAGCAGCTTAAACGGACTAGGGGTAGCGCAGTATTTT. It encodes CASSLNGLGVAQYF.

This chain links TRBV11-2 with TRBJ2-2; D not certain. The germline CDR1 and CDR2 sequences are SGHAT and FQNNGV. This CDR3 is built from 14 residues. V shed 1 base and J shed 2 bases, with 5 bases lying between them. In DNA form, the CDR3 reads TGTGCCAGCAGCTTAGCGTCTAACACCGGGGAGCTGTTTTTT. Its protein is CASSLASNTGELFF.

The V gene is TRBV27, the J gene TRBJ2-5; D gene unclear. This CDR3 region has 15 residues. Trimming removed 3 bases at V and 5 bases at J, with 16 bases between. Germline CDR1 MNHEY, CDR2 SMNVEV (reference sequence). The CDR3 region has the DNA TGTGCCAGCAGTTTGAGGACCACCGGTGGGGAGACCCAGTACTTC. This gives the protein CASSLRTTGGETQYF.

The rearrangement uses TRBV28 and TRBJ1-2, with D maybe TRBD1 (5 bases). Between the trimmed V and J ends, which lost 3 bases and 8 bases, there was a span of 19 bases. Germline V gene data show CDR1 as MDHEN and CDR2 as SYDVKM. The CDR3 covers 15 residues. Here the CDR3 reads CASSLPSSGQEGYTF. The CDR3 DNA sequence: TGTGCCAGCAGTTTGCCATCCTCAGGGCAGGAAGGCTACACCTTC.

CDR3 sequence reads: CASSGGDWQGYTEAFF. The CDR3 DNA reads as TGTGCCAGCAGCGGGGGAGATTGGCAGGGGTACACTGAAGCTTTCTTT. This chain joins TRBV28 and TRBJ1-1; perhaps TRBD1 as D (6 bases). The germline CDR1 and CDR2 sequences are MDHEN and SYDVKM. V dropped 6 bases and J dropped 3 bases, with 20 bases sitting between them. This CDR3 spans 16 amino acids.

This chain joins TRBV7-9 and TRBJ2-7, with 8 bases identical to TRBD1. From germline, CDR1 is SEHNR and CDR2 FQNEAQ (reference sequence). Germline trimming cut 2 bases from V and 0 bases from J; bases unmatched to any gene: 9. This CDR3 is built from 17 residues. CDR3 coding DNA: TGTGCCAGCAGCTTATTTCCCTACGGGACAGGCTCCTACGAGCAGTACTTC. Protein sequence: CASSLFPYGTGSYEQYF. Supplemented by reference TRBV7-9 and TRBJ2-7, the full variable domain reads DTGVSQNPRHKITKRGQNVTFRCDPISEHNRLYWYRQTLGQGPEFLTYFQNEAQLEKSRLLSDRFSAERPKGSFSTLEIQRTEQGDSAMYLCASSLFPYGTGSYEQYFGPGTRLTVT.

The count of this clone is one. The rearrangement uses TRBV6-1 and TRBJ2-2; D possibly uses TRBD1 or TRBD2 (5 bases each). The CDR3 has 15 amino acids. Trimming cost V 2 bases and J 6 bases, with 13 bases left between them. Per germline, CDR1 MNHNS and CDR2 SASEGT. The CDR3 DNA is TGTGCCAGCAGTGAAAATTGGGGGAGCTCCGGGGAGCTGTTTTTT. Amino acid sequence: CASSENWGSSGELFF.

The V gene is TRBV28, the J gene TRBJ2-7; D unresolved. In germline, CDR1 is MDHEN, CDR2 SYDVKM. The V end was cut by 3 bases, the J end by 3 bases, with 9 bases between. The CDR3 sequence is 13 residues long. CDR3 sequence (DNA): TGTGCCAGCAGTTTTGGTCAAGTCTACGAGCAGTACTTC. This translates into CASSFGQVYEQYF. Full variable domain (remainder filled in from reference TRBV28 and TRBJ2-7): DVKVTQSSRYLVKRTGEKVFLECVQDMDHENMFWYRQDPGLGLRLIYFSYDVKMKEKGDIPEGYSVSREKKERFSLILESASTNQTSMYLCASSFGQVYEQYFGPGTRLTVT.

The chain uses TRBV19 and TRBJ1-1, with a tentative D call TRBD1 (6 bases). Trimming took off 7 bases at V and 5 bases at J, with 29 bases between the two ends. The CDR3 is made up of 18 amino acids. Germline V gene sequence: CDR1 LNHDA, CDR2 SQIVND (reference sequence). CDR3 DNA: TGTGCCAGTACCAAATCTGGAGGCGTCGGGGGGCTAGGGACTGAAGCTTTCTTT. It codes for CASTKSGGVGGLGTEAFF.

V gene TRBV28 combines with J gene TRBJ2-6; unclear D gene. Germline values: CDR1 MDHEN, CDR2 SYDVKM. The CDR3 is 14 amino acids. V dropped 8 bases and J dropped 0 bases, with 8 bases sitting between them. In DNA form, the CDR3 reads TGTGCCAGCTCTTGGGTCTCTGGGGCCAACGTCCTGACTTTC. As protein: CASSWVSGANVLTF.

This chain uses TRBV28 with TRBJ1-4; the D gene is possibly TRBD1 (5 bases). Germline V lookup: CDR1 MDHEN, CDR2 SYDVKM. V lost 5 bases and J lost 2, with 12 bases in between. The CDR3 sequence is 15 residues long. The CDR3: CASSPAGTTNEKLFF. The CDR3 DNA follows: TGTGCCAGCAGTCCCGCCGGGACGACTAATGAAAAACTGTTTTTT.

The chain uses TRBV27 and TRBJ1-1, with 11 positions matching TRBD1. Trimming cost V 5 bases and J 6 bases; bases outside gene matches: 5. CDR1 is MNHEY and CDR2 is SMNVEV in the germline V gene (reference sequence). The CDR3 loop spans 14 amino acids. The CDR3 DNA sequence: TGTGCCAGCAGTCCGCAGGGACAGGGGGCTGAAGCTTTCTTT. Its protein product is CASSPQGQGAEAFF.

The V and J genes are TRBV13 and TRBJ1-4; D is unresolved. V dropped 6 bases and J dropped 0 bases, with 11 bases sitting between them. The CDR3 consists of 15 residues. Germline V gene sequence: CDR1 PRHDT, CDR2 FYEKMQ (reference sequence). This CDR3 reads CASRTRVATNEKLFF. The CDR3 nucleotides are TGTGCCAGCAGAACGAGAGTTGCAACTAATGAAAAACTGTTTTTT. The full variable domain, in which reference TRBV13 and TRBJ1-4 provide the parts outside the CDR3, is AAGVIQSPRHLIKEKRETATLKCYPIPRHDTVYWYQQGPGQDPQFLISFYEKMQSDKGSIPDRFSAQQFSDYHSELNMSSLELGDSALYFCASRTRVATNEKLFFGSGTQLSVL.

The chain employs TRBV30 and TRBJ2-7, with 9 bases matching TRBD1. This CDR3 region has 14 residues. Germline V gives CDR1 GTSNPN, CDR2 SVGIG (reference sequence). The V segment lost 5 bases and the J segment 6 bases; nucleotides outside the gene matches: 11. CDR3 in amino acids: CAWDTTGGAGEQYF. CDR3 DNA: TGTGCCTGGGACACAACAGGGGGCGCGGGCGAGCAGTACTTC.

The chain's CDR3 is CASSLVGAGYTF. The DNA of the CDR3 is TGTGCCAGCAGCTTAGTGGGGGCAGGCTACACCTTC. The chain links TRBV7-2 to TRBJ1-2; tentative D call: TRBD1 (6 bases). Germline V gene sequence: CDR1 SGHTA, CDR2 FQGNSA. The V end lost 1 base, the J end lost 8 bases, and 8 bases lay between the germline ends. The CDR3 extends over 12 amino acids.

The V and J genes are TRBV9 and TRBJ2-1, with 8 bases lining up with TRBD1. CDR3 size: 14 residues. From germline, CDR1 is SGDLS and CDR2 YYNGEE. V was pared by 3 bases and J by 10 bases, with 9 bases of the junction left unmatched. In nucleotides, the CDR3 is TGTGCCAGCAGCGCAACCGGGACAGGAAGGGAGCAGTTCTTC. Residues: CASSATGTGREQFF.